The next 23 T cell receptor beta chains were all read from a single sample in a study of cytomegalovirus exposure and HLA in healthy donors. PCR was performed using 60 Vbeta and 13 Jbeta primers. The protocol was immunoSEQ multiplex PCR, while the TCRdb copy is restricted to in-frame clones and leaves out a portion. The data hold 95,000 to 150,000 clones, with about 16% observed a single time. Specimen: PBMCs. These receptors came from a woman under 30 in good health and CMV-seronegative.

Written as DNA, the CDR3 is TGTGCCTGTGGGAAGGACTTAAGCTCTGGAAACACCATATATTTT. Encoded protein: CACGKDLSSGNTIYF. This chain uses TRBV30 with TRBJ1-3; no definite D call. V gave up 6 bases and J gave up 0 bases, with 15 bases separating them. The CDR3 consists of 15 residues. Germline V gene data show CDR1 as GTSNPN and CDR2 as SVGIG (reference sequence).

This clone was found a few times. The chain carries TRBV6-1 and TRBJ1-1, with D perhaps matching TRBD1 (6 bases). Germline V lookup: CDR1 MNHNS, CDR2 SASEGT. The length of the CDR3 is 14 residues. Trimming removed 1 base from V and 9 bases from J, with 15 bases in between. The CDR3 spells CASSEGDTPLKAFF. Written as DNA, the CDR3 is TGTGCCAGCAGTGAAGGGGACACCCCATTGAAAGCTTTCTTT.

This clone was observed a handful of times. The V and J genes are TRBV30 and TRBJ2-7; 10 positions agree with TRBD2. V trimming: 0 bases; J trimming: 1 base; junction bases outside the gene matches: 3. CDR1 is GTSNPN and CDR2 is SVGIG in the germline V gene (reference sequence). The length of the CDR3 is 15 residues. The CDR3 DNA reads as TGTGCCTGGAGTGTTTGGACTAGCGGTTCCTACGAGCAGTACTTC. It specifies CAWSVWTSGSYEQYF.

This clone was observed a few times. This rearrangement joins TRBV5-1 to TRBJ2-1, with D perhaps TRBD2 (6 bases). Between the trimmed V and J ends, which lost 0 bases and 0 bases, there was a span of 10 bases. The CDR3 is 16 residues long. The V gene's germline CDR1 is SGHRS and CDR2 YFSETQ. The CDR3 sequence: CASSLAVGSSYNEQFF. The CDR3 region has the DNA TGCGCCAGCAGCTTGGCCGTCGGGAGCTCCTACAATGAGCAGTTCTTC.

This clone was observed a few times. V usage is TRBV7-6 and J usage is TRBJ1-2; D gene uncertain. Germline loops: CDR1 SGHVS, CDR2 FNYEAQ. V lost 5 bases to trimming and J lost 5 bases, with 12 bases between them. The CDR3 length is 13 residues. CDR3 coding DNA: TGTGCCAGCAGCCCGAACCGGGAGTATGGCTACACCTTC. It specifies CASSPNREYGYTF. Full variable domain (rest looked up from reference TRBV7-6 and TRBJ1-2): GAGVSQSPRYKVTKRGQDVALRCDPISGHVSLYWYRQALGQGPEFLTYFNYEAQQDKSGLPNDRFSAERPEGSISTLTIQRTEQRDSAMYRCASSPNREYGYTFGSGTRLTVV.

This clone was observed a handful of times. Other DNA variants within this sample encode the same CDR3. This sequence joins TRBV30 and TRBJ1-2, with TRBD1 matching 7 bases. The germline V gene has CDR1 GTSNPN and CDR2 SVGIG (reference sequence). Trimming cost V 3 bases and J 3 bases; bases outside gene matches: 10. The CDR3 is made up of 15 amino acids. The CDR3 spells CAWSMGQIADYGYTF. Written as DNA, the CDR3 is TGTGCCTGGAGCATGGGACAGATAGCTGACTATGGCTACACCTTC.

The genes are TRBV19 and TRBJ2-5; D uncertain. The CDR3 has 14 residues. The V gene's germline CDR1 is LNHDA and CDR2 SQIVND (reference sequence). The germline V and J ends were trimmed by 3 bases and 1 base, with 9 bases remaining between them. The CDR3 region is CASSIDSRQETQYF. In nucleotides, the CDR3 is TGTGCCAGTAGTATTGATAGCCGCCAAGAGACCCAGTACTTC. Complete variable domain (other parts from reference TRBV19 and TRBJ2-5): DGGITQSPKYLFRKEGQNVTLSCEQNLNHDAMYWYRQDPGQGLRLIYYSQIVNDFQKGDIAEGYSVSREKKESFPLTVTSAQKNPTAFYLCASSIDSRQETQYFGPGTRLLVL.

The rearrangement joins TRBV2 to TRBJ1-3, with D possibly TRBD1 on 6 matching bases. The V gene's germline CDR1 is SNHLY and CDR2 FYNNEI. CDR3 size: 13 residues. Trimming took 7 bases from V and 4 from J, leaving 11 bases between them. CDR3 sequence reads: CASIAGAGNTIYF. The DNA of the CDR3 is TGTGCCAGCATTGCAGGGGCGGGAAACACCATATATTTT.

This clone was detected a few times. CDR3 region: CASSLGGGAGTEAFF. CDR3 nucleotide sequence: TGTGCCAGCAGTTTGGGCGGGGGCGCGGGGACTGAAGCTTTCTTT. This rearrangement joins TRBV27 to TRBJ1-1; perhaps TRBD1 as D (6 bases). Germline CDR1 reads MNHEY; CDR2 reads SMNVEV (reference sequence). This CDR3 contains 15 residues. Trimming took off 3 bases at V and 5 bases at J, with 16 bases between the two ends.

The genes are TRBV4-2 and TRBJ1-1; no firm D call. V dropped 1 base and J dropped 1 base, with 13 bases sitting between them. Germline assignment: CDR1 LGHNA and CDR2 YNFKEQ. There are 16 residues in the CDR3. The DNA for the CDR3 is TGTGCCAGCAGCCAAGTTGAACTACGGTGGAACACTGAAGCTTTCTTT. Encoded protein: CASSQVELRWNTEAFF.

This chain links TRBV10-2 with TRBJ2-5; 8 bases map to TRBD1. Germline V gene data show CDR1 as WSHSY and CDR2 as SAAADI. This CDR3 has 12 residues. J was trimmed by 5 bases and V by 6 bases; bases with no gene match: 2. The CDR3 nucleotides are TGCGCCAGCAGCAGGGGGCTGGAGACCCAGTACTTC. Translated, it gives CASSRGLETQYF.

This clone was found a few times. The V and J genes are TRBV9 and TRBJ1-3; D is perhaps TRBD1 (6 bases). This CDR3 has 13 residues. V lost 6 bases and J 4 bases, leaving 11 bases between the germline ends. CDR1 SGDLS and CDR2 YYNGEE come from the germline V gene. The DNA of the CDR3 is TGTGCCAGCAACGCAGGGGCCGGAAACACCATATATTTT. It yields the protein CASNAGAGNTIYF.

The CDR3 sequence: CASRTSGRHQETQYF. The CDR3 DNA sequence: TGTGCCAGTAGGACTAGCGGGAGACACCAAGAGACCCAGTACTTC. The rearrangement joins TRBV19 to TRBJ2-5, with TRBD2 matching 12 bases. The germline V gene encodes CDR1 LNHDA and CDR2 SQIVND (reference sequence). The trim removed 6 bases at V and 0 bases at J, leaving 2 bases unmatched. This CDR3 is built from 15 residues.

The genes are TRBV5-1 and TRBJ2-3, with no clear D. V lost 0 bases and J 0 bases, leaving 8 bases between the germline ends. The V gene's germline CDR1 is SGHRS and CDR2 YFSETQ. This CDR3 region has 15 residues. CDR3 DNA sequence: TGCGCCAGCAGCTTGGACATCCCTAGCACAGATACGCAGTATTTT. As protein: CASSLDIPSTDTQYF.

Note on this clone: An end of the junction differs from the germline gene, which may be a read error. This chain links TRBV5-1 with TRBJ2-5; 12 nucleotides line up with TRBD2. Germline values: CDR1 SGHRS, CDR2 YFSETQ. This CDR3 region has 17 residues. This CDR3 reads CVSSLGLAGGLAETQYF. CDR3 sequence (DNA): TGCGTCAGCAGCTTGGGACTAGCGGGCGGACTGGCGGAGACCCAGTACTTC.

The chain recombines TRBV7-6 with TRBJ2-7, with 8 nucleotides matching TRBD2. V was pared by 1 base and J by 5 bases, with 7 bases of the junction left unmatched. This CDR3 is built from 15 residues. Looked up from germline, CDR1 is SGHVS and CDR2 is FNYEAQ. The CDR3 region has the DNA TGTGCCAGCAGCTTAGAGGCGGGAGGCAAAAACGAGCAGTACTTC. Its translation: CASSLEAGGKNEQYF.

This chain connects TRBV30 to TRBJ2-7; D possibly corresponds to TRBD1 (6 bases). CDR1 is GTSNPN, CDR2 SVGIG, per germline (reference sequence). The V and J ends lost 3 bases and 13 bases respectively, with 22 bases between them. The CDR3 spans 13 residues. The CDR3 loop is CAWRARGGDNRYF. The CDR3 DNA is TGTGCCTGGAGAGCACGAGGGGGAGATAACCGTTACTTC.

The V and J genes are TRBV11-2 and TRBJ2-7, with 7 bases fitting TRBD1. The ends lost 3 bases at V and 3 bases at J; junction bases unmatched: 5. This CDR3 is 14 amino acids long. CDR1 is SGHAT, CDR2 FQNNGV, per germline. The CDR3 loop is CASSLTGMYYEQYF. In DNA, the CDR3 is TGTGCCAGCAGCTTGACAGGGATGTACTACGAGCAGTACTTC.

This clone was counted a few times. The rearrangement joins TRBV4-2 to TRBJ2-1, with D uncertain. Trimming pared 3 bases from V and 9 bases from J, leaving 15 bases between. This CDR3 spans 14 amino acids. Germline CDR1 is LGHNA and CDR2 is YNFKEQ. In DNA, the CDR3 is TGTGCCAGCAGCCAGGAGACCGGAGCCTTTGAGCAGTTCTTC. It codes for CASSQETGAFEQFF.

This clone was counted a few times. The chain carries TRBV15 and TRBJ2-3; no clear D gene. Trimming took 1 base from V and 8 from J, leaving 10 bases between them. The CDR3 loop spans 13 amino acids. The germline V gene encodes CDR1 LNHNV and CDR2 YYDKDF (reference sequence). In DNA, the CDR3 is TGTGCCACCAGCAGAGTCACTCTTGTTACGCAGTATTTT. Its protein product is CATSRVTLVTQYF.

The chain uses TRBV10-3 and TRBJ1-2; 7 bases map to TRBD1. CDR1 and CDR2 from the germline V gene are ENHRY and SYGVKD. This CDR3 region has 18 residues. Losses at the gene ends were 3 bases for V and 4 bases for J; bases not matched to a gene: 17. DNA of the CDR3: TGTGCCATCAGTGATGAAGGTCAGGGGGGAACGCGGGGCTATGGCTACACCTTC. Its protein is CAISDEGQGGTRGYGYTF.

The rearrangement joins TRBV5-1 to TRBJ1-3, with D unresolved. V gave up 3 bases and J gave up 0 bases, with 16 bases separating them. The CDR3 has 17 residues. Germline V CDR1 and CDR2: SGHRS, YFSETQ. The CDR3 sequence is CASSSLGSPSSGNTIYF. The CDR3 nucleotides are TGCGCCAGCAGCTCGCTTGGGAGCCCTTCCTCTGGAAACACCATATATTTT. The whole variable domain, remainder taken from reference TRBV5-1 and TRBJ1-3, is KAGVTQTPRYLIKTRGQQVTLSCSPISGHRSVSWYQQTPGQGLQFLFEYFSETQRNKGNFPGRFSGRQFSNSRSEMNVSTLELGDSALYLCASSSLGSPSSGNTIYFGEGSWLTVV.

This clone was seen only a few times. The sample contains more than one DNA sequence encoding this CDR3. This chain uses TRBV4-1 with TRBJ2-6; D is undetermined. Trimming removed 4 bases from V and 0 bases from J, with 7 bases in between. The V gene's germline CDR1 is MGHRA and CDR2 YSYEKL. CDR3 length equals 15 residues. CDR3 sequence: CASSPTGSGANVLTF. CDR3 DNA sequence: TGCGCCAGCAGCCCCACCGGCTCTGGGGCCAACGTCCTGACTTTC.